The 3 T cell receptor beta chains below were found in one sample sequenced in a study of shared T cell receptors in the human thymus (dated by TCRdb to the early 2020s). The library was obtained by the immunoSEQ multiplex PCR assay. TCRdb retrieved this table from immuneACCESS and kept in-frame rearrangements only. Not all clones are present; in checked studies, unresolved V genes account for under half, and no reason is known for the remainder. A total of 630,000 or so clones appear in this sample, about 87% of them only once. More than 0.009% of the sample is held by the ten biggest clonotypes. The same data also went into a second study, on human thymus T cells.

The material sequenced was thymocytes. The receptor set was obtained from a boy under three years old with a congenital heart defect. Donor details come from another sample of the same person, matched by shared clones.

The V and J genes are TRBV18 and TRBJ1-1; 10 bases agree with TRBD1. CDR3 length: 15 amino acids. V lost 2 bases to trimming and J lost 3 bases; unmatched junction nucleotides: 3. Germline assignment: CDR1 KGHSH and CDR2 LQKENI. The CDR3 protein is CASSPGQGVDTEAFF. The CDR3 nucleotides read TGTGCCAGCTCACCAGGACAGGGGGTTGACACTGAAGCTTTCTTT.

The chain recombines TRBV9 with TRBJ1-1; D possibly corresponds to TRBD1 (6 bases). Trimming left V 0 bases short and J 2 bases short, with 26 bases between. In germline, CDR1 is SGDLS, CDR2 YYNGEE. There are 20 residues in the CDR3. CDR3 amino acids: CASSVVSDPGGRTVNTEAFF. CDR3 nucleotide sequence: TGTGCCAGCAGCGTAGTCTCCGATCCGGGGGGAAGGACAGTTAACACTGAAGCTTTCTTT.

In this sample, this clone turned up a few times. The V call is TRBV5-4, the J call TRBJ2-1, with D possibly TRBD1 on 5 matching bases. The CDR3 contains 14 residues. Trimming shortened V by 2 bases and J by 7 bases, and 13 bases separated the two germline ends. The germline gives CDR1 SGHNT, CDR2 YYREEE (reference sequence). In DNA, the CDR3 is TGTGCCAGCAGCTTACAGGCTCACGGGAATGAGCAGTTCTTC. Protein product: CASSLQAHGNEQFF.